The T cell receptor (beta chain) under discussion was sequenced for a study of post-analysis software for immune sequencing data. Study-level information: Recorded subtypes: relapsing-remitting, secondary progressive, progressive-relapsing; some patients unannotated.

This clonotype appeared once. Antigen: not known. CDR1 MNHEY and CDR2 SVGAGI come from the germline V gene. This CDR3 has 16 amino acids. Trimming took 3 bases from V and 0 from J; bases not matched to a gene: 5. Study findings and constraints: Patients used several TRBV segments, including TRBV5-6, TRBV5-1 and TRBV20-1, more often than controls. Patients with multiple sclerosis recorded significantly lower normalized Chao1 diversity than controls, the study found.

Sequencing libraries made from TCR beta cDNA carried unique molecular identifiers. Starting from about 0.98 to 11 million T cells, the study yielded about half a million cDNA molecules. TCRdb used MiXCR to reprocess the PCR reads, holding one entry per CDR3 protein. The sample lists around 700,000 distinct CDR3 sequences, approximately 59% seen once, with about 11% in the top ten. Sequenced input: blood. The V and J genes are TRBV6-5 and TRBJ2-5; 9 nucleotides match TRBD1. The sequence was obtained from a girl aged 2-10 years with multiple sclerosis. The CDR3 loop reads CASSYTTGGDQETQYF. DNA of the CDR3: TGTGCCAGCAGTTATACGACAGGGGGTGACCAAGAGACCCAGTACTTC.